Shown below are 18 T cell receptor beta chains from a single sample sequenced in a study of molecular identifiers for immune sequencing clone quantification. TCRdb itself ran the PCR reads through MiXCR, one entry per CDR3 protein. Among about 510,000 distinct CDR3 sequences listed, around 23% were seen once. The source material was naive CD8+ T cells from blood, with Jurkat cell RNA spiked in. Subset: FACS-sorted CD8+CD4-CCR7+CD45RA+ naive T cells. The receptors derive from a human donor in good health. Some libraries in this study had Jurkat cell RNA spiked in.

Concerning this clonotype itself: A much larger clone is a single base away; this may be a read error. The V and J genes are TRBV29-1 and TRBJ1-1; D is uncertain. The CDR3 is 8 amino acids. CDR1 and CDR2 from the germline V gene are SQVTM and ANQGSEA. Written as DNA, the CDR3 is TGCAGCGTTCCCGTGGCTCTCTTT. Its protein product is CSVPVALF.

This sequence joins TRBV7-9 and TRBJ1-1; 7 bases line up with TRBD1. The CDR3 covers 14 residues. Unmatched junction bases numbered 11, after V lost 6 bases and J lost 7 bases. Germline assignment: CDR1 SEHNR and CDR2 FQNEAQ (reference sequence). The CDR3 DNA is TGTGCCAGCAGTTTCACGACAGGGTTAAGTGAAGCTTTCTTT. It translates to CASSFTTGLSEAFF.

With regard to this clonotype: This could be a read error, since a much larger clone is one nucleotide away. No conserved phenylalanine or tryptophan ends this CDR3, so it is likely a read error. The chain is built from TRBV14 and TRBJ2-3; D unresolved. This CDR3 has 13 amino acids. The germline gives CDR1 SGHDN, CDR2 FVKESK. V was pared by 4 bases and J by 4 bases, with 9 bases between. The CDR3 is CASSRVSPDTQYL. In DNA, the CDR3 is TGTGCCAGCAGCCGGGTCAGTCCAGATACGCAGTATTTA.

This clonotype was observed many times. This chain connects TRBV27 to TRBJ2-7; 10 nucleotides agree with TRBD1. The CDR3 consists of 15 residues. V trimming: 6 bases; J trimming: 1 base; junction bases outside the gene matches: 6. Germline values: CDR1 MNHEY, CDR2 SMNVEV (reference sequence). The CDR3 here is CASSLTGQGSYEQYF. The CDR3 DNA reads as TGTGCCAGCAGCTTGACGGGACAGGGGTCCTACGAGCAGTACTTC.

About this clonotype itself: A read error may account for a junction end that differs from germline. The chain's CDR3 is CASSVGGREQETRYF. The CDR3 coding sequence is TGTGCCAGCAGCGTCGGCGGGCGGGAGCAAGAGACCCGGTACTTC. The V call is TRBV9, the J call TRBJ2-5, with 7 bases fitting TRBD2. Germline values: CDR1 SGDLS, CDR2 YYNGEE. The CDR3 extends over 15 amino acids.

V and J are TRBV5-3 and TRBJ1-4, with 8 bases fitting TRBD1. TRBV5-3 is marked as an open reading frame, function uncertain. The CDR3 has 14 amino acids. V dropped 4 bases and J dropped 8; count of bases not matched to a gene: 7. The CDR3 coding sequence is TGTGCCAGAAGCGCCGGGACAGGAAGCGAAAAACTGTTTTTT. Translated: CARSAGTGSEKLFF.

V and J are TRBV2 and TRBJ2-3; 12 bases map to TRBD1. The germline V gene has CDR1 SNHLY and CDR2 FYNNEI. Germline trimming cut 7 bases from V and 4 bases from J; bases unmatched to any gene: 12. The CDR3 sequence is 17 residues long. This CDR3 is CASNLRGGQGASDTQYF. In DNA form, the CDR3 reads TGTGCCAGCAACCTACGCGGGGGACAGGGGGCATCAGATACGCAGTATTTT.

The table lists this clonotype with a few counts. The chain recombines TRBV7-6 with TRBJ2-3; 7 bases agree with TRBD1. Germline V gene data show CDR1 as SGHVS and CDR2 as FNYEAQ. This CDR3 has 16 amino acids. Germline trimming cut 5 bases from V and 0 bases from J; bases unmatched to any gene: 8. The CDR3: CASSTGTDSSTDTQYF. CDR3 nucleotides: TGTGCCAGCAGCACCGGGACAGACTCTAGCACAGATACGCAGTATTTT.

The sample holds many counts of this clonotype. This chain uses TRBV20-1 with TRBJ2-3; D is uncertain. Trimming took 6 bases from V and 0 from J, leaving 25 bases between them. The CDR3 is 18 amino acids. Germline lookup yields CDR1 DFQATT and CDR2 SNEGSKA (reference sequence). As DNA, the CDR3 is TGCAGTGCCCCCTACTCTGCTGGATTCTTGCAGAGCACAGATACGCAGTATTTT. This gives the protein CSAPYSAGFLQSTDTQYF.

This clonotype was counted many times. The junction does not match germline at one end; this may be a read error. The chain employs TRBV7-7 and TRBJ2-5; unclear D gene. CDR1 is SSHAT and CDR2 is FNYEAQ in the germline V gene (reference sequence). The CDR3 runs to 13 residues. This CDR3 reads CASSRTASETQYF. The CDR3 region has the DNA TGTGCTAGCAGCCGAACCGCCTCAGAGACCCAGTACTTC.

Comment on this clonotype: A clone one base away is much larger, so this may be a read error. CDR3 sequence reads: CASSRPNLGVPNTGELFF. CDR3 nucleotides: TGTGCCAGCAGCCGGCCAAACCTTGGGGTCCCGAACACCGGGGAGCTGTTTTTT. This chain joins TRBV7-9 and TRBJ2-2; D unclear. Trimming shortened V by 5 bases and J by 0 bases, and 19 bases separated the two germline ends. CDR3 length: 18 amino acids. Germline CDR1 reads SEHNR; CDR2 reads FQNEAQ (reference sequence).

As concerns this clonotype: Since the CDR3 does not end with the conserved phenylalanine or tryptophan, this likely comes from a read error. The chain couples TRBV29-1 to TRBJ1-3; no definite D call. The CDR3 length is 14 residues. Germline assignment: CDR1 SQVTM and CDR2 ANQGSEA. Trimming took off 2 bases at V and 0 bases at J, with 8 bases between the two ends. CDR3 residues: CSVERPNSGNTIYN. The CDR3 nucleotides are TGCAGCGTTGAACGACCGAACTCTGGAAACACCATATATAAT.

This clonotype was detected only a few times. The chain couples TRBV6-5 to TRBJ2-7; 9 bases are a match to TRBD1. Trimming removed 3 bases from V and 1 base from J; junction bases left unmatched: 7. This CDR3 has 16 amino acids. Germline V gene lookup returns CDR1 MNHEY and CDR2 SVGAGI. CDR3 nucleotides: TGTGCCAGCAGTTATGGGACAGGGACCTTTTCCTACGAGCAGTACTTC. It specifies CASSYGTGTFSYEQYF.

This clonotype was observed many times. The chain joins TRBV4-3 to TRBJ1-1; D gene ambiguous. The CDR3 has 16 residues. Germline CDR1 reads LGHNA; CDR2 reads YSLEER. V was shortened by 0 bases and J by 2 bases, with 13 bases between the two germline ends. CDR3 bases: TGCGCCAGCAGCCAAGACGATAACGGCCGTAACACTGAAGCTTTCTTT. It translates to CASSQDDNGRNTEAFF.

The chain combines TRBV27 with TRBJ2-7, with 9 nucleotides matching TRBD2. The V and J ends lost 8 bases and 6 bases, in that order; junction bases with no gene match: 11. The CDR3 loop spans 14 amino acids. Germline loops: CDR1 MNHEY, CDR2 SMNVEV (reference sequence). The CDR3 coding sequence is TGTGCCAGCGGCCAAAGCGGGAGGTCGGGCGAGCAGTACTTC. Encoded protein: CASGQSGRSGEQYF.

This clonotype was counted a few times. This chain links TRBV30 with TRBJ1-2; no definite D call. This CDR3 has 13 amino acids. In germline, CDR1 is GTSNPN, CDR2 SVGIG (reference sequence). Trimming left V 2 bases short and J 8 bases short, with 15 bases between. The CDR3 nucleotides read TGTGCCTGGAGTCATGTGGGCCCTCAGGGCTACACCTTC. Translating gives CAWSHVGPQGYTF.

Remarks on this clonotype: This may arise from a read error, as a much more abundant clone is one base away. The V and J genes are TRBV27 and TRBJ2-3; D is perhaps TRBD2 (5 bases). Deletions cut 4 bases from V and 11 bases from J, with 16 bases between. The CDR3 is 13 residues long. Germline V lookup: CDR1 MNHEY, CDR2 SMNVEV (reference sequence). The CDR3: CASSWTPPKEQYF. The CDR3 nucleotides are TGTGCCAGCAGTTGGACTCCACCCAAAGAGCAGTATTTT.

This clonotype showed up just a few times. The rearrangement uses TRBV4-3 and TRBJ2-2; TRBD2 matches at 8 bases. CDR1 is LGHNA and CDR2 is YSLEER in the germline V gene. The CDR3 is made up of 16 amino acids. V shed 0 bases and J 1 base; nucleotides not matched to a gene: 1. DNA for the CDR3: TGCGCCAGCAGCCAAGATACTAGCGGGAACACCGGGGAGCTGTTTTTT. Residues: CASSQDTSGNTGELFF.